What follows are 3 T cell receptor beta chains derived from one specimen sequenced in a study of Ad26.COV2.S vaccination and SARS-CoV-2 variants. Assay used: immunoSEQ multiplex PCR; TCRdb lists only in-frame clones, some missing. The table has around 340,000 clones, approximately 86% seen once. Treatment of the sample: some 20 received Ad26.COV2.S at low or high dose, single or two shots; about 5 received placebo; per-sample allocation not given. It was on day 63 after the first vaccine or placebo injection that samples were taken. The sequencing used peripheral blood, collected in a trial of Ad26.COV2.S vaccine versus placebo. All receptors derive from a person aged 18 to 65 who received the Ad26.COV2.S COVID-19 vaccine or a placebo.

The V call is TRBV28, the J call TRBJ2-7, with 7 bases matching TRBD2. V was clipped by 7 bases and J by 4 bases; unmatched bases: 7. The CDR3 runs 13 residues. Germline assignment: CDR1 MDHEN and CDR2 SYDVKM. CDR3 loop: CASISGTTYEQYF. CDR3 coding DNA: TGTGCCAGCATCAGCGGGACTACGTACGAGCAGTACTTC.

V usage is TRBV7-2 and J usage is TRBJ2-7; D unresolved. V was cut by 0 bases and J by 1 base, with 7 bases left in between. Germline V CDR1 and CDR2: SGHTA, FQGNSA. The CDR3 sequence is 14 residues long. The chain's CDR3 is CASSLAHGSYEQYF. CDR3 DNA sequence: TGTGCCAGCAGCTTAGCGCACGGTTCCTACGAGCAGTACTTC.

This rearrangement joins TRBV10-3 to TRBJ1-1, with 7 bases matching TRBD1. V lost 2 bases to trimming and J lost 5 bases; unmatched junction nucleotides: 11. This CDR3 is built from 16 residues. The V gene's germline CDR1 is ENHRY and CDR2 SYGVKD. CDR3 nucleotides: TGTGCCATCAGTGAGCCGTGGGTCAGGGGGGATACTGAAGCTTTCTTT. Its translation: CAISEPWVRGDTEAFF.